A single sample gave rise to the 24 T cell receptor beta chains below, sequenced in a study of blood T cell repertoires in COVID-19. TCRdb's copy holds only in-frame clones and misses some; the assay was immunoSEQ multiplex PCR. The sample has 250,000 to 300,000 clones; 91% are singletons. Sequencing used PBMCs or T cells enriched from blood (not recorded which). Source of these receptors: a human donor in a cohort exposed to, infected with or recovered from COVID-19 (not recorded which). The donor label of this sample is uncertain.

The rearrangement links TRBV30 to TRBJ1-6; 9 positions agree with TRBD1. Germline V lookup: CDR1 GTSNPN, CDR2 SVGIG (reference sequence). The CDR3 spans 13 residues. Trimming took 8 bases from V and 4 from J; bases not matched to a gene: 3. CDR3 nucleotides: TGTGCCGGCGGGACAGGGTATAATTCACCCCTCCACTTT. It encodes CAGGTGYNSPLHF. The variable domain in full, with the rest retrieved from reference TRBV30 and TRBJ1-6, is SQTIHQWPATLVQPVGSPLSLECTVEGTSNPNLYWYRQAAGRGLQLLFYSVGIGQISSEVPQNLSASRPQDRQFILSSKKLLLSDSGFYLCAGGTGYNSPLHFGNGTRLTVT.

This clone has only one observation. V gene TRBV3-1 (or the pseudogene TRBV3-2) combines with J gene TRBJ2-7, with D tentatively TRBD2 (5 bases). CDR1 is LGHDT and CDR2 is YNNKEL in the germline V gene (reference sequence). The germline V and J ends were trimmed by 4 bases and 6 bases, with 7 bases remaining between them. The CDR3 contains 11 residues. The CDR3 here is CASSRGFEQYF. In DNA, the CDR3 is TGTGCCAGCAGCCGAGGGTTCGAGCAGTACTTC.

V and J are TRBV30 and TRBJ1-4; D ambiguous. V lost 2 bases, J lost 8 bases, and 15 bases lay in between. In germline, CDR1 is GTSNPN, CDR2 SVGIG (reference sequence). The CDR3 loop spans 14 amino acids. The CDR3 DNA reads as TGTGCCTGGAGTATGGTCCGAGGGAACGAAAAACTGTTTTTT. Translation: CAWSMVRGNEKLFF.

The chain is built from TRBV27 and TRBJ2-5; 12 bases agree with TRBD2. Germline CDR1 is MNHEY and CDR2 is SMNVEV (reference sequence). The V and J ends lost 1 base and 2 bases, in that order; junction bases with no gene match: 8. This CDR3 has 18 amino acids. Written as DNA, the CDR3 is TGTGCCAGCAGTTTATTCCTAGCGGGGGGGCCGGCTCAAGAGACCCAGTACTTC. It yields the protein CASSLFLAGGPAQETQYF.

The chain joins TRBV7-6 to TRBJ2-3; 13 bases align to TRBD2. Per the germline V gene, CDR1 is SGHVS and CDR2 is FNYEAQ. The CDR3 is 16 amino acids. The trim removed 0 bases at V and 6 bases at J, leaving 3 bases unmatched. The CDR3 sequence is CASSLAGLAGMDTQYF. CDR3 sequence (DNA): TGTGCCAGCAGCTTAGCGGGACTAGCGGGGATGGATACGCAGTATTTT.

The table lists this clone with a count of one. The chain has TRBV7-8 and TRBJ2-3, with a possible D match to TRBD2 (5 bases). Germline CDR1 and CDR2: SGHVS and FQNEAQ. The V end lost 3 bases, the J end lost 1 base, and 17 bases lay between the germline ends. The CDR3 spans 17 residues. As DNA, the CDR3 is TGTGCCAGCAGCTTCAGTCCGGGAACAAGAGGCACAGATACGCAGTATTTT. Protein: CASSFSPGTRGTDTQYF. The complete variable domain, with remaining parts taken from reference TRBV7-8 and TRBJ2-3, reads GAGVSQSPRYKVAKRGQDVALRCDPISGHVSLFWYQQALGQGPEFLTYFQNEAQLDKSGLPSDRFFAERPEGSVSTLKIQRTQQEDSAVYLCASSFSPGTRGTDTQYFGPGTRLTVL.

The rearrangement links TRBV6-1 to TRBJ2-7, with TRBD1 matching 11 bases. The CDR3 covers 15 residues. Germline V gene data show CDR1 as MNHNS and CDR2 as SASEGT. Trimming took 2 bases from V and 4 from J; bases not matched to a gene: 4. The CDR3 reads CASSELGQGGYEQYF. The CDR3 DNA is TGTGCCAGCAGTGAACTGGGACAGGGGGGATACGAGCAGTACTTC.

The CDR3, as DNA: TGTGCCAGCAGCCAAGTACAGGGTCGGAATTCACCCCTCCACTTT. This gives the protein CASSQVQGRNSPLHF. The rearrangement joins TRBV14 to TRBJ1-6, with a tentative D call TRBD1 (6 bases). The CDR3 runs to 15 residues. Trimming left V 1 base short and J 7 bases short, with 11 bases between. Per germline, CDR1 SGHDN and CDR2 FVKESK.

This clone was observed a handful of times. This chain connects TRBV18 to TRBJ1-1; D is unclear. Trimming pared 1 base from V and 2 bases from J, leaving 14 bases between. Germline CDR1 is KGHSH and CDR2 is LQKENI. This CDR3 has 16 amino acids. CDR3 bases: TGTGCCAGCTCACCACGCCCTGTGGAGGGTAACACTGAAGCTTTCTTT. Translating it yields CASSPRPVEGNTEAFF.

The chain's CDR3 is CSVGDRSLRREQYF. The CDR3 region has the DNA TGCAGCGTCGGGGACAGGAGTCTACGTCGTGAGCAGTACTTC. The chain employs TRBV29-1 and TRBJ2-7; 8 bases line up with TRBD1. The CDR3 has 14 amino acids. Germline CDR1 and CDR2: SQVTM and ANQGSEA. V was pared by 6 bases and J by 7 bases, with 14 bases of the junction left unmatched.

The rearrangement uses TRBV6-6 and TRBJ1-5; no reliable D call. Deletions cut 2 bases from V and 7 bases from J, with 12 bases between. Germline V CDR1 and CDR2: MNHNY, SVGAGI (reference sequence). The CDR3 runs 14 residues. CDR3 sequence: CASSYNQDRQPQHF. In nucleotides, the CDR3 is TGTGCCAGCAGTTACAACCAGGATAGGCAGCCCCAGCATTTT.

V is TRBV18 and J is TRBJ2-1, with a possible D match to TRBD2 (6 bases). The V gene's germline CDR1 is KGHSH and CDR2 LQKENI. V shed 3 bases and J shed 4 bases, with 13 bases lying between them. This CDR3 comprises 15 residues. Written as DNA, the CDR3 is TGTGCCAGCTCACCCCCGTGGGCGGGGTACAATGAGCAGTTCTTC. It encodes CASSPPWAGYNEQFF.

Concerning this clone itself: Distinct nucleotide sequences in the sample also encode this CDR3. V usage is TRBV20-1 and J usage is TRBJ2-7; 8 bases align to TRBD2. Germline trimming cut 3 bases from V and 0 bases from J; bases unmatched to any gene: 7. The CDR3 consists of 15 residues. CDR1 is DFQATT, CDR2 SNEGSKA, per germline (reference sequence). In DNA form, the CDR3 reads TGCAGTGCTAGTGCCCGGACTAGCTTCTCCTACGAGCAGTACTTC. Residues: CSASARTSFSYEQYF.

V and J are TRBV7-9 and TRBJ1-4; D not resolved. The CDR3 totals 14 residues. The germline V gene has CDR1 SEHNR and CDR2 FQNEAQ (reference sequence). Trimming cost V 4 bases and J 5 bases, with 11 bases left between them. CDR3 in DNA: TGTGCCAGCAGCTCCCGGGTTACCAATGAAAAACTGTTTTTT. It translates to CASSSRVTNEKLFF.

The V gene is TRBV5-8, the J gene TRBJ2-3; TRBD1 agrees at 9 bases. The V segment lost 2 bases and the J segment 1 base; nucleotides outside the gene matches: 2. This CDR3 is 15 amino acids long. CDR1 and CDR2 from the germline V gene are SGHTS and YDEGEE. DNA of the CDR3: TGTGCCAGCAGCTTACAGGGGGCTCGCACAGATACGCAGTATTTT. Amino acids: CASSLQGARTDTQYF.

The gene calls are TRBV19 and TRBJ2-1; D is undetermined. The germline V gene has CDR1 LNHDA and CDR2 SQIVND (reference sequence). The CDR3 has 15 residues. Between the trimmed V and J ends, which lost 7 bases and 0 bases, there was a span of 13 bases. CDR3: CASIAAYSSYNEQFF. The CDR3 DNA reads TGTGCCAGTATCGCCGCCTATAGCTCCTACAATGAGCAGTTCTTC. Full variable domain (rest looked up from reference TRBV19 and TRBJ2-1): DGGITQSPKYLFRKEGQNVTLSCEQNLNHDAMYWYRQDPGQGLRLIYYSQIVNDFQKGDIAEGYSVSREKKESFPLTVTSAQKNPTAFYLCASIAAYSSYNEQFFGPGTRLTVL.

The chain carries TRBV11-2 and TRBJ1-3; D unresolved. Trimming removed 8 bases from V and 0 bases from J, with 14 bases in between. Germline V lookup: CDR1 SGHAT, CDR2 FQNNGV. This CDR3 is built from 15 residues. CDR3 sequence reads: CASAERGFSGNTIYF. The DNA of the CDR3 is TGTGCCAGCGCAGAGCGAGGGTTCTCTGGAAACACCATATATTTT.

This sequence joins TRBV27 and TRBJ1-3, with a tentative D call TRBD1 (6 bases). Trimming removed 6 bases from V and 3 bases from J, with 18 bases in between. The CDR3 runs to 16 residues. CDR1 and CDR2 (germline): MNHEY, SMNVEV (reference sequence). CDR3 sequence reads: CASSPGVRGGGNTIYF. The CDR3 DNA reads TGTGCCAGCAGCCCCGGGGTCAGGGGTGGTGGAAACACCATATATTTT.

This chain connects TRBV7-8 to TRBJ2-3; weak D call: TRBD2 (6 bases). Germline loops: CDR1 SGHVS, CDR2 FQNEAQ. V lost 4 bases, J lost 0 bases, and 14 bases lay in between. The CDR3 totals 16 residues. CDR3 nucleotides: TGTGCCAGCAGCTCCTCTCGGGGGATTAGCACAGATACGCAGTATTTT. Amino acid sequence: CASSSSRGISTDTQYF.

The gene calls are TRBV9 and TRBJ2-7; TRBD1 matches 9 bases. Per the germline V gene, CDR1 is SGDLS and CDR2 is YYNGEE. The V gene end was trimmed by 0 bases and the J gene end by 10 bases; junction bases not matched to a gene: 11. The CDR3 has 15 amino acids. The CDR3 region is CASSVAPRTGEFQYF. The CDR3 bases are TGTGCCAGCAGCGTAGCTCCTAGGACAGGGGAGTTCCAGTACTTC.

This chain connects TRBV5-6 to TRBJ2-1; 8 nucleotides align to TRBD1. V shed 4 bases, J shed 12 bases, and the junction held 18 bases outside the gene matches. Germline V CDR1 and CDR2: SGHDT, YYEEEE. CDR3 length: 16 amino acids. Here the CDR3 DNA reads TGTGCCAGCAGCCTTTGGGACAGGTTTTTAGGGGAGAGGCAGTTCTTC. It encodes CASSLWDRFLGERQFF.

The rearrangement links TRBV7-6 to TRBJ1-3; D is perhaps TRBD1 (5 bases). Deletions cut 5 bases from V and 4 bases from J, with 18 bases between. CDR1 is SGHVS, CDR2 FNYEAQ, per germline. The CDR3 extends over 16 amino acids. CDR3 coding DNA: TGTGCCAGCAGCCCGGGAGTGGAAGCAGGGGGAAACACCATATATTTT. Translation gives CASSPGVEAGGNTIYF.

The chain links TRBV28 to TRBJ1-5, with 9 bases matching TRBD1. Trimming cost V 6 bases and J 7 bases; bases outside gene matches: 13. This CDR3 contains 16 residues. Looked up from germline, CDR1 is MDHEN and CDR2 is SYDVKM. The CDR3 here is CASRSLPGQGRQPQHF. The CDR3 coding sequence is TGTGCCAGCAGATCCTTACCGGGACAGGGCAGGCAGCCCCAGCATTTT.

This chain joins TRBV7-2 and TRBJ2-3, with 11 positions matching TRBD2. Germline-derived CDR1 and CDR2 are SGHTA and FQGNSA. CDR3 size: 17 residues. With V trimmed by 1 base and J by 4 bases, 7 bases remained unmatched. The CDR3 DNA reads as TGTGCCAGCAGCTTAGTTGTTAGCGGGGGGGCCGCAGATACGCAGTATTTT. It yields the protein CASSLVVSGGAADTQYF.